These T cell receptor beta chains were read from a single sample in a study of T cell responses to AZD1222 COVID-19 vaccine. Here immunoSEQ multiplex PCR was the method, and the copy in TCRdb shows in-frame clones only, minus some. In the table there are 95,000 to 150,000 clones, roughly 92% of which are singletons. The sequencing used peripheral blood, collected on day 0 of AZD1222 vaccination. The receptors here all came from an adult in good health. The CDR3 runs from the conserved cysteine through the conserved F or W.

J gene	CDR3 length	V gene	CDR3 protein
TRBJ2-3	17	TRBV11-3	CASSLNLAGLPTDTQYF
TRBJ1-4	15	TRBV6-2/TRBV6-3	CASTPRRGTNEKLFF
TRBJ1-6	19	TRBV7-2	CASSLGFLGQGSANSPLHF
TRBJ2-5	12	TRBV6-5	CASRNPWETQYF
TRBJ1-2	15	TRBV18	CASSPRPGVDYGYTF
TRBJ1-6	16	TRBV5-1	CASSLEAGLNNSPLHF
TRBJ2-3	15	TRBV4-3	CASSQDGNPGYTQYF
TRBJ2-5	13	TRBV27	CATARDPRETQYF
TRBJ2-3	17	TRBV4-3	CASSQGPLAGGGDTQYF
TRBJ1-5	13	TRBV7-6	CASSFGADQPQHF
TRBJ2-6	19	TRBV4-1	CASSPSRDRGRRGANVLTF
TRBJ1-3	16	TRBV6-5	CASSYRQPTPAYTIYF
TRBJ1-1	17	TRBV19	CASRPIRDRGFFTEAFF
TRBJ2-1	15	TRBV7-9	CASSQRGAGYNEQFF
TRBJ2-1	16	TRBV4-1	CASSQVRLLVYNEQFF
TRBJ2-5	15	TRBV21-1	CASSKEVARSETQYF
TRBJ1-3	14	TRBV7-9	CASSLDRTGNTIYF
TRBJ2-1	13	TRBV11-3	CASSQRNGGKQFF
TRBJ1-2	13	TRBV30	CAWSVRQSYGYTF
TRBJ1-3	17	TRBV4-1	CASSQGLIGGAGNTIYF
TRBJ2-1	16	TRBV3-1/TRBV3-2	CASSQKWGRSYNEQFF
TRBJ2-2	17	TRBV7-3	CASSSGTSGGARGELFF
TRBJ2-1	13	TRBV7-3	CASSLRNGNEQFF
TRBJ1-5	16	TRBV12-5	CASGLVLTGDPQPQHF
TRBJ1-2	13	TRBV29-1	CSVEDRAGGGYTF
TRBJ2-2	15	TRBV5-1	CASSFGTPNTGELFF
TRBJ1-1	14	TRBV7-8	CASSPGHRNTEAFF
TRBJ2-2	13	TRBV28	CASGLGNTGELFF
TRBJ2-1	15	TRBV11-3	CASSLGLQSYNEQFF
TRBJ2-1	18	TRBV11-3	CASSAPKGWEGSYNEQFF
TRBJ1-5	15	TRBV7-9	CASSFSGDSNQPQHF
TRBJ2-5	17	TRBV10-3	CAISEGTRGGRQETQYF
TRBJ1-3	11	TRBV20-1	CSARDGVTIYF
TRBJ2-3	16	TRBV7-9	CASSALAGGFTDTQYF
TRBJ1-2	16	TRBV7-3	CASSSQGQASNYGYTF
TRBJ2-3	18	TRBV4-2	CASSQVGGQAGVKDTQYF
TRBJ1-5	13	TRBV6-2/TRBV6-3	CASSYGGGQPQHF
TRBJ2-6	14	TRBV5-1	CASSAREGTNVLTF
TRBJ2-7	13	TRBV5-1	CASGWGGSYEQYF
TRBJ1-1	16	TRBV18	CASSPALRTMNTEAFF
TRBJ2-1	14	TRBV7-5	CARSCGPGDNEQFF
TRBJ2-1	19	TRBV5-1	CASSLAGRMGQSSYNEQFF
TRBJ1-5	18	TRBV5-4	CASSFSWTGGESNQPQHF
TRBJ1-1	13	TRBV19	CASSAYMNTEAFF
TRBJ1-5	15	TRBV6-5	CASKLMVNSNQPQHF
TRBJ1-2	12	TRBV19	CASNWQVGGYTF